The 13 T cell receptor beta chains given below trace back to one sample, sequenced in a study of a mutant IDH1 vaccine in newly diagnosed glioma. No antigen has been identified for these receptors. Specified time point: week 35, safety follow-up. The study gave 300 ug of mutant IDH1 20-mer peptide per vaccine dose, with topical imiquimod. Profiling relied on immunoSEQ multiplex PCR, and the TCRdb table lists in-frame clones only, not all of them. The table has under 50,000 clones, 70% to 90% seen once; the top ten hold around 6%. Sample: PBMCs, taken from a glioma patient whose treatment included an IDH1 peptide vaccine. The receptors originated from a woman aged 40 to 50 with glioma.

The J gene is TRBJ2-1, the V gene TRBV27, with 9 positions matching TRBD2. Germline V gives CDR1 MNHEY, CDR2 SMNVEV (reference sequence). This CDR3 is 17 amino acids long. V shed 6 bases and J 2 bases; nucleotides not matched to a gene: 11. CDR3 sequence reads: CASSPVTTSGTYNEQFF. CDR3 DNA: TGTGCCAGCAGCCCCGTGACGACTAGCGGAACCTACAATGAGCAGTTCTTC.

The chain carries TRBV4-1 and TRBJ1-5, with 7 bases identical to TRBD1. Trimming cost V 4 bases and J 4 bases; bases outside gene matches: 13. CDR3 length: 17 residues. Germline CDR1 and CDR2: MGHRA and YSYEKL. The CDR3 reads CASSPHGTELINQPQHF. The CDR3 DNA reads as TGCGCCAGCAGCCCCCACGGGACAGAACTCATAAATCAGCCCCAGCATTTT.

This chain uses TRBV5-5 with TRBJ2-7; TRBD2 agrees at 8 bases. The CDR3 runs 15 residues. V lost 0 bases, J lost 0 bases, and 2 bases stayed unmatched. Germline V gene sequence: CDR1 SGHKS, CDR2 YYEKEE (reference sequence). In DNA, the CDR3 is TGTGCCAGCAGCTTGGTCGGGGGGGCCTCCTACGAGCAGTACTTC. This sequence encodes CASSLVGGASYEQYF.

CDR3 sequence reads: CAWSVPGGNIQYF. The CDR3 DNA reads TGTGCCTGGAGTGTACCTGGGGGAAACATTCAGTACTTC. The rearrangement links TRBV30 to TRBJ2-4; the D call may be TRBD1 or TRBD2 (5 bases each). The CDR3 contains 13 residues. Germline CDR1 reads GTSNPN; CDR2 reads SVGIG (reference sequence). V lost 0 bases and J lost 6, with 9 bases in between.

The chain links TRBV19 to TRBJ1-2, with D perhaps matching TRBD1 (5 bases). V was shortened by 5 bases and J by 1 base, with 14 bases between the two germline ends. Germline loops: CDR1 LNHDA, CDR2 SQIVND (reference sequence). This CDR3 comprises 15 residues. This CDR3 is CASSPRDLFNYGYTF. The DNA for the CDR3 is TGTGCCAGTAGTCCTCGGGACTTGTTTAACTATGGCTACACCTTC.

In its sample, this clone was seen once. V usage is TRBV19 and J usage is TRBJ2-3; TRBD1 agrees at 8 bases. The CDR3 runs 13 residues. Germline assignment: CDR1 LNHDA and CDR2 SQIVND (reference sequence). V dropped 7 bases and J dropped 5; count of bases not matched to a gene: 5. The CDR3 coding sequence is TGTGCCAGTACCAGGGGGCAAGGAGATACGCAGTATTTT. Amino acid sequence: CASTRGQGDTQYF.

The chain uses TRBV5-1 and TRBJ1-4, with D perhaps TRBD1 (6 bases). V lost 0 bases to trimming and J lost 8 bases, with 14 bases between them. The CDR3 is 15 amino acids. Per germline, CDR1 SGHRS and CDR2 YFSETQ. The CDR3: CASSLGRQGSEKLFF. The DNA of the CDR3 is TGCGCCAGCAGCTTGGGTAGGCAGGGGAGCGAAAAACTGTTTTTT.

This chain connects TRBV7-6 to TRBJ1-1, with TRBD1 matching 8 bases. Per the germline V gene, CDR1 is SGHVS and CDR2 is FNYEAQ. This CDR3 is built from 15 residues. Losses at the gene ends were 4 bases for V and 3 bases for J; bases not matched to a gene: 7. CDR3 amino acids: CASSSRTGTYTEAFF. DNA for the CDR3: TGTGCCAGCAGCTCGAGGACAGGGACGTACACTGAAGCTTTCTTT. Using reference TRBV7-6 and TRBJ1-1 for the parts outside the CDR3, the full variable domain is GAGVSQSPRYKVTKRGQDVALRCDPISGHVSLYWYRQALGQGPEFLTYFNYEAQQDKSGLPNDRFSAERPEGSISTLTIQRTEQRDSAMYRCASSSRTGTYTEAFFGQGTRLTVV.

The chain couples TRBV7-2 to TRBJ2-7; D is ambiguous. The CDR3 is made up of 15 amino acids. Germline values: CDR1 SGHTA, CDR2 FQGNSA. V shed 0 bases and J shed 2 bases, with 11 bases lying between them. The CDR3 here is CASSLATEITYEQYF. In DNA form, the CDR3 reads TGTGCCAGCAGCTTAGCCACAGAGATTACCTACGAGCAGTACTTC. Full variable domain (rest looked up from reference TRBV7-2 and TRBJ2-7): GAGVSQSPSNKVTEKGKDVELRCDPISGHTALYWYRQSLGQGLEFLIYFQGNSAPDKSGLPSDRFSAERTGGSVSTLTIQRTQQEDSAVYLCASSLATEITYEQYFGPGTRLTVT.

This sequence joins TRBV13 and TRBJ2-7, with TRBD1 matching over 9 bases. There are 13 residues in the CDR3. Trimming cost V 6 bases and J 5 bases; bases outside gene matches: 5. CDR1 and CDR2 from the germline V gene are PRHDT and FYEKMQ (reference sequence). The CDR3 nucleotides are TGTGCCAGCAGTTCCGGGACAGGGAACGAGCAGTACTTC. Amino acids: CASSSGTGNEQYF.

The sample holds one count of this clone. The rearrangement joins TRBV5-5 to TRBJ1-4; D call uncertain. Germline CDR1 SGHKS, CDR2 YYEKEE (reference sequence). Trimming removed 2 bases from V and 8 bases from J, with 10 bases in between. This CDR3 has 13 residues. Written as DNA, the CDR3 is TGTGCCAGCAGCTTAGGATCGGTCGAAAAACTGTTTTTT. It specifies CASSLGSVEKLFF.

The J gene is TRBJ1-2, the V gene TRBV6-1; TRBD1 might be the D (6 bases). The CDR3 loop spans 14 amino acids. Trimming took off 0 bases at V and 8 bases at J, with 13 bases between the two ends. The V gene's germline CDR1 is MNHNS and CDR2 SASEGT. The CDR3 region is CASSEAEGVGGYTF. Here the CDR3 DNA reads TGTGCCAGCAGTGAAGCGGAGGGGGTAGGGGGCTACACCTTC.

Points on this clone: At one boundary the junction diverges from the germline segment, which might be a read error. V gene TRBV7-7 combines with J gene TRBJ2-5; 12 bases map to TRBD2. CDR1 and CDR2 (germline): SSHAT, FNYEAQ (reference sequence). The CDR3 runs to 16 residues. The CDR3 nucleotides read TGTGCTAGCAGCTATCGGAGGACTAGCGGGACCGAGACCCAGTACTTC. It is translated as CASSYRRTSGTETQYF.